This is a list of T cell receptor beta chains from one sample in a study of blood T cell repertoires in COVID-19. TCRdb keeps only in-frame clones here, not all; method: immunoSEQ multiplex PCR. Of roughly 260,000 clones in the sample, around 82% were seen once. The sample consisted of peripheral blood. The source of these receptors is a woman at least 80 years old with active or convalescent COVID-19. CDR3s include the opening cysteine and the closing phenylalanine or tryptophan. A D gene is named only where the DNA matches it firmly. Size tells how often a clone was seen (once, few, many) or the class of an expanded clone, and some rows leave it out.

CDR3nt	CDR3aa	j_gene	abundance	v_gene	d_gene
TGTGCCAGCAGTACTAGCAGGAGTTACGAGCAGTACTTC	CASSTSRSYEQYF	TRBJ2-7	NA	TRBV27	NA
TGCAGCGTTGAAAGGGGACAGGGAGGCGAGCAGTACTTC	CSVERGQGGEQYF	TRBJ2-7	NA	TRBV29-1	TRBD1
TGTGCCAGCAGTTCTGCCGCGAGACAGGGGAGGGCCTACACCTTC	CASSSAARQGRAYTF	TRBJ1-2	NA	TRBV28	TRBD1
TGTGCCAGCAGCCCCCAGCAGGGGAACACTGAAGCTTTCTTT	CASSPQQGNTEAFF	TRBJ1-1	NA	TRBV11-2	NA
TGTGCCACCAGCAGAGATACTCGCTACCCGAAGGGCTACACCTTC	CATSRDTRYPKGYTF	TRBJ1-2	NA	TRBV15	NA
TGTGCCTGGAGTGTGCGGGGAAGGGGCAATCAGCCCCAGCATTTT	CAWSVRGRGNQPQHF	TRBJ1-5	NA	TRBV30	NA
TGTGCCAGCAGTGAAGCACTAGCGGTGTCGACAGATACGCAGTATTTT	CASSEALAVSTDTQYF	TRBJ2-3	NA	TRBV6-1	TRBD2
TGTGCCAGCAGCTTGGGCAGAGGCGATTCGGGGGAAAAACTGTTTTTT	CASSLGRGDSGEKLFF	TRBJ1-4	NA	TRBV7-8	NA
TGTGCCAGTAGTATAGCGGGATGGCTCACAGATACGCAGTATTTT	CASSIAGWLTDTQYF	TRBJ2-3	NA	TRBV19	NA
TGCGCCAGCAACCAGGACAGAGCGAACACCGGGGAGCTGTTTTTT	CASNQDRANTGELFF	TRBJ2-2	NA	TRBV5-1	NA
TGTGCCAGCACGGGGACAGGGGTCAATTCACCCCTCCACTTT	CASTGTGVNSPLHF	TRBJ1-6	NA	TRBV28	TRBD1
TGTGCCAGCAGCTACAGGGGGCTCCTTAATGAAAAACTGTTTTTT	CASSYRGLLNEKLFF	TRBJ1-4	NA	TRBV5-6	TRBD1
TGTGCCAGCAGCCAAGGCCCGGGACAGGGAGACTATGGCTACACCTTC	CASSQGPGQGDYGYTF	TRBJ1-2	NA	TRBV3-1/TRBV3-2	TRBD1
TGCGCCAGCAGCCAAGGGTACGGGGAGTACGAAAAACTGTTTTTT	CASSQGYGEYEKLFF	TRBJ1-4	NA	TRBV4-1	NA
TGTGCCAGCAGTTTGGGGGGGGAGGGAAACATTCAGTACTTC	CASSLGGEGNIQYF	TRBJ2-4	NA	TRBV27	TRBD2
TGTGCCAGCAGCCGCGTGTCCTACAATGAGCAGTTCTTC	CASSRVSYNEQFF	TRBJ2-1	NA	TRBV9	NA
TGCAGTGCTAGAGGGGACAGTGAAGCTTTCTTT	CSARGDSEAFF	TRBJ1-1	NA	TRBV20-1	TRBD1
TGTGCCAGTAGTACCATAGCGGGAGGTTCCTACAATGAGCAGTTCTTC	CASSTIAGGSYNEQFF	TRBJ2-1	NA	TRBV19	TRBD2
TGTGCCAGCAGTTACTCGAGGGAAAAACTGTTTTTT	CASSYSREKLFF	TRBJ1-4	NA	TRBV6-6	NA
TGCAGTGCTAGTCGGACAGGGGATACCTACGAGCAGTACTTC	CSASRTGDTYEQYF	TRBJ2-7	once	TRBV20-1	TRBD1
TGTGCCAGCAGCCGGGGAGGACGAGCTTTCTTT	CASSRGGRAFF	TRBJ1-1	NA	TRBV4-2	NA
TGTGCCAGCAGCTTAGAGTCCGGGTCCGAGCAGTACTTC	CASSLESGSEQYF	TRBJ2-7	NA	TRBV11-3	NA
TGCAGTGCTAGTCTCCGCGGACAGGGGTCCCACGAGCAGTACTTC	CSASLRGQGSHEQYF	TRBJ2-7	NA	TRBV20-1	TRBD1
TGTGCCAGCAGCCCGGCGGGGAGCTACGAGCAGTACTTC	CASSPAGSYEQYF	TRBJ2-7	NA	TRBV25-1	NA
TGTGCCAGCAGCAGATATGGGACTAGCGGGAGTAGTGAGCAGTACTTC	CASSRYGTSGSSEQYF	TRBJ2-7	NA	TRBV5-6	TRBD2
TGTGCCAGCAGCTCCTCGAGGGGGCTGGGAAGGGGTGAGCAGTACTTC	CASSSSRGLGRGEQYF	TRBJ2-7	NA	TRBV28	TRBD1
TGCGCCAGCAGCTTGGCCGGGACAGGGGGAGAGGGCTACACCTTC	CASSLAGTGGEGYTF	TRBJ1-2	NA	TRBV5-1	TRBD1
TGCGCCAGCAGCCTCGTCCCGGGGAGCTACGAGCAGTACTTC	CASSLVPGSYEQYF	TRBJ2-7	NA	TRBV5-1	NA
TGTGCCAGCAGCGTAGATGCGGGGGGGCAGGCAGATACGCAGTATTTT	CASSVDAGGQADTQYF	TRBJ2-3	NA	TRBV9	TRBD2
TGTGCCAGCAGCCAAGACACGGGAGACTATGGCTACACCTTC	CASSQDTGDYGYTF	TRBJ1-2	NA	TRBV3-1/TRBV3-2	NA
TGTGCCAGCAGTTTATCGGGACACCGGTCCGTCCTGACTTTC	CASSLSGHRSVLTF	TRBJ2-6	NA	TRBV27	NA
TGTGCCAGCAGCGTAGATGGCGGGACGACCTACGAGCAGTACTTC	CASSVDGGTTYEQYF	TRBJ2-7	few	TRBV9	NA
TGTGCCAGCAGCCAAGACCTGAGTTCACCCCTCCACTTT	CASSQDLSSPLHF	TRBJ1-6	few	TRBV3-1/TRBV3-2	NA
TGCGCCAGCTCTAACGGCGGGAGCTTGGAGACCCAGTACTTC	CASSNGGSLETQYF	TRBJ2-5	NA	TRBV10-1	TRBD2
TGTGCCAGCAGCTCCGGACAGGATGGCTACACCTTC	CASSSGQDGYTF	TRBJ1-2	NA	TRBV5-6	TRBD1
TGTGCCAGCAGTTTCCAGGAAACACCCCTCCACTTT	CASSFQETPLHF	TRBJ1-6	NA	TRBV28	NA
TGTGCCAGCAGCCCCACTAGCGGGAGAACAGATACGCAGTATTTT	CASSPTSGRTDTQYF	TRBJ2-3	NA	TRBV5-5	TRBD2
TGTGCCAGCAGCTCCCAAGGGGGTAGCAATCAGCCCCAGCATTTT	CASSSQGGSNQPQHF	TRBJ1-5	NA	TRBV7-9	NA
TGCGCCAGCAACCGGGATCGGGGAGAGACCCAGTACTTC	CASNRDRGETQYF	TRBJ2-5	NA	TRBV5-1	NA
TGTGCCAGCAGTGGCGAAAGACAGGGGAGCACACTTAGCAATCAGCCCCAGCATTTT	CASSGERQGSTLSNQPQHF	TRBJ1-5	few	TRBV6-1	TRBD1
TGTGCCAGCAGTTTTCTGCAGGGGGGAGGTGAAAAACTGTTTTTT	CASSFLQGGGEKLFF	TRBJ1-4	NA	TRBV28	TRBD1
TGCGCCAGCAGCTCGACCGGGACAATCGGAGATACGCAGTATTTT	CASSSTGTIGDTQYF	TRBJ2-3	NA	TRBV5-1	NA
TGTGCCAGCTCACCACGAACTAGCGGGAGCTCCTACAATGAGCAGTTCTTC	CASSPRTSGSSYNEQFF	TRBJ2-1	NA	TRBV18	TRBD2
TGTGCCAGCAGTGGCCTCGGACAGTTAGCAAATTCACCCCTCCACTTT	CASSGLGQLANSPLHF	TRBJ1-6	many	TRBV6-1	NA
TGTGCCAGTAGTCAGGTTAGCGCGGGCAAGACCCAGTACTTC	CASSQVSAGKTQYF	TRBJ2-5	NA	TRBV19	NA
TGTGCCAGCAGTTATTCCGGAGCCCGAACCTACGAGCAGTACTTC	CASSYSGARTYEQYF	TRBJ2-7	NA	TRBV6-5	NA
TGTGCCAGCTCTCCAGGGGGTAACTATGGCTACACCTTC	CASSPGGNYGYTF	TRBJ1-2	once	TRBV27	TRBD1
TGTGCCAGCAGCCGGACAGGGACTTCCTATAATTCACCCCTCCACTTT	CASSRTGTSYNSPLHF	TRBJ1-6	NA	TRBV27	TRBD1
TGTGCCAGCAGCTTTGGACAGGGAGACGGCTACACCTTC	CASSFGQGDGYTF	TRBJ1-2	NA	TRBV7-9	TRBD1
TGTGCCAGCAGTTCAGGGAATAGCAATCAGCCCCAGCATTTT	CASSSGNSNQPQHF	TRBJ1-5	NA	TRBV6-2/TRBV6-3	NA
TGCGCCAGCAGCCAGGGTGTCCAGCCAGCTACAGATACGCAGTATTTT	CASSQGVQPATDTQYF	TRBJ2-3	NA	TRBV5-1	NA
TGTGCCAGCAGTTCCACCGGGGGGCTAGGGGAGACCCAGTACTTC	CASSSTGGLGETQYF	TRBJ2-5	NA	TRBV27	NA
TGTGCCAGCAGTTTGTACTTGAACACTGAAGCTTTCTTT	CASSLYLNTEAFF	TRBJ1-1	once	TRBV27	NA
TGTGCCAGCAGTTTTCCGGGCACAGATACGCAGTATTTT	CASSFPGTDTQYF	TRBJ2-3	NA	TRBV11-2	NA
TGTGCCACCAGGGACATTGGGATTAACTATGGCTACACCTTC	CATRDIGINYGYTF	TRBJ1-2	NA	TRBV6-5	NA